This is a list of T cell receptor beta chains from one sample in a study of blood T cells in healthy people across ages. Via MiXCR, TCRdb re-called the 5' RACE reads, giving one row per CDR3 protein. The data show around 990,000 distinct CDR3 sequences, roughly a quarter seen once. This same sample was also taken into another study, of T cells of mothers and their children.

Sequencing input: blood. These receptors originate from a girl aged 2-10 years in good health. Each CDR3 is given with its conserved first and last residue. A D gene is named only where the DNA matches it firmly. Clone size, where shown, is once, few, many, or a class for clones that have expanded.

CDR3 | DNA | J | V | D | size
CASRDENTGELFF | TGCGCCAGCAGGGATGAGAACACCGGGGAGCTGTTTTTT | TRBJ2-2 | TRBV10-1 | NA | few
CASSQDIRGAPYEQYF | TGCGCCAGCAGCCAAGATATACGGGGGGCCCCCTACGAGCAGTACTTC | TRBJ2-7 | TRBV4-1 | NA | NA
CASSEGAPDGYTF | TGTGCCAGCAGCGAGGGGGCACCGGATGGCTACACCTTC | TRBJ1-2 | TRBV7-9 | TRBD1 | NA
CSVTSREIRTEAFF | TGCAGCGTCACTTCCAGGGAAATACGCACTGAAGCTTTCTTT | TRBJ1-1 | TRBV29-1 | NA | NA
CASSYGTGVQETQYF | TGTGCCAGCAGCTACGGGACAGGGGTCCAAGAGACCCAGTACTTC | TRBJ2-5 | TRBV7-9 | TRBD1 | NA
CASSLLRGKADTQYF | TGCGCCAGCAGTCTGCTACGCGGGAAGGCAGATACGCAGTATTTT | TRBJ2-3 | TRBV5-1 | NA | NA
CSAVGGARADTQYF | TGCAGTGCCGTCGGGGGGGCCAGGGCAGATACGCAGTATTTT | TRBJ2-3 | TRBV20-1 | TRBD2 | NA
CASSQEDRELADTQYF | TGCGCCAGCAGCCAAGAAGACAGGGAGTTAGCAGATACGCAGTATTTT | TRBJ2-3 | TRBV4-1 | TRBD1 | NA
CATSERWRYQPQHF | TGTGCCACCAGTGAGAGATGGCGTTATCAGCCCCAGCATTTT | TRBJ1-5 | TRBV24-1 | NA | few
CASSLNSRGANVLTF | TGTGCCAGCAGCTTAAATAGTCGTGGGGCCAACGTCCTGACTTTC | TRBJ2-6 | TRBV5-4 | NA | NA
CASSHPGTEAFF | TGTGCCAGCAGCCACCCCGGGACTGAAGCTTTCTTT | TRBJ1-1 | TRBV3-1 | NA | few
CASSLAPDNEQFF | TGTGCCAGCAGCCTCGCGCCGGACAATGAGCAGTTCTTC | TRBJ2-1 | TRBV9 | NA | NA
CSVEPQGNNEQFF | TGCAGCGTTGAACCACAGGGGAACAATGAGCAGTTCTTC | TRBJ2-1 | TRBV29-1 | TRBD1 | NA
CASSLSGVGYTF | TGTGCCAGCAGTTTATCGGGGGTCGGCTACACCTTC | TRBJ1-2 | TRBV12-3/TRBV12-4 | NA | NA
CSAKDGGDTEAFF | TGCAGCGCAAAGGACGGGGGAGACACTGAAGCCTTCTTT | TRBJ1-1 | TRBV29-1 | NA | NA
CASGFAGGGGDTQYF | TGCGCCAGCGGCTTTGCGGGAGGTGGTGGAGATACGCAGTATTTT | TRBJ2-3 | TRBV5-1 | TRBD2 | NA
CASSPLSSANTGELFF | TGTGCCAGCAGCCCCTTATCTTCCGCGAACACCGGGGAGCTGTTTTTT | TRBJ2-2 | TRBV7-3 | NA | NA
CSARGGNGNTIYF | TGCAGTGCTAGGGGAGGGAATGGAAACACCATATATTTT | TRBJ1-3 | TRBV20-1 | NA | few
CASSRLAGGSTDTQYF | TGCGCCAGCAGCCGTCTAGCGGGGGGGAGCACAGATACGCAGTATTTT | TRBJ2-3 | TRBV5-1 | TRBD2 | few
CASSSFLPDTAKNIQYF | TGTGCCAGCAGCTCCTTTTTACCCGACACAGCCAAAAACATTCAGTACTTC | TRBJ2-4 | TRBV5-5 | NA | NA
CASSSGLAGASSYNEQFF | TGTGCCAGCAGCTCCGGACTAGCGGGGGCTAGCTCCTACAATGAGCAGTTCTTC | TRBJ2-1 | TRBV11-1 | TRBD2 | few
CSAWTTGGKNIQYF | TGCAGTGCGTGGACCACCGGGGGTAAAAACATTCAGTACTTC | TRBJ2-4 | TRBV20-1 | NA | NA
CASSEVGEKLFF | TGTGCCAGCAGTGAAGTCGGAGAAAAACTGTTTTTT | TRBJ1-4 | TRBV2 | NA | few
CASRRGSVSTDTQYF | TGCGCCAGCAGAAGAGGTAGCGTAAGCACAGATACGCAGTATTTT | TRBJ2-3 | TRBV5-1 | NA | NA
CASMNQIGYNEQFF | TGTGCCAGCATGAACCAGATCGGCTACAATGAGCAGTTCTTC | TRBJ2-1 | TRBV5-6 | NA | few
CASSEDYRVGAFF | TGTGCCAGCAGTGAGGACTACAGGGTAGGGGCTTTCTTT | TRBJ1-1 | TRBV25-1 | NA | NA
CSVRGGYTGFF | TGCAGCGTTAGAGGAGGGTACACTGGTTTCTTT | TRBJ1-1 | TRBV29-1 | NA | NA
CASSEEDRVVYEQYF | TGTGCCAGCAGTGAAGAGGACAGGGTGGTATACGAGCAGTACTTC | TRBJ2-7 | TRBV6-1 | TRBD1 | few
CASSRGTPNQPQHF | TGTGCCAGCAGTAGAGGGACTCCTAATCAGCCCCAGCATTTT | TRBJ1-5 | TRBV27 | NA | few
CASSLRREVAEQYF | TGTGCCAGCAGCCTACGCCGTGAGGTGGCAGAGCAGTACTTC | TRBJ2-7 | TRBV7-9 | NA | NA
CASSQGPSRREQYF | TGTGCCAGCAGCCAAGGTCCATCTAGACGCGAGCAGTACTTC | TRBJ2-7 | TRBV3-1 | NA | few
CASSEAYMNIQYF | TGTGCCAGCAGTGAAGCTTATATGAACATTCAGTACTTC | TRBJ2-4 | TRBV6-1 | NA | NA
CGGGQYNEQFF | TGCGGCGGAGGTCAGTACAATGAGCAGTTCTTC | TRBJ2-1 | TRBV29-1 | NA | NA
CASSQEQDHNSPLHF | TGTGCCAGCAGCCAAGAGCAGGACCATAATTCACCCCTCCACTTT | TRBJ1-6 | TRBV3-1 | NA | NA
CASSLRSLSSSYEQYF | TGCGCCAGCAGCTTGCGCTCCCTGTCGAGCTCCTACGAGCAGTACTTC | TRBJ2-7 | TRBV5-1 | NA | NA